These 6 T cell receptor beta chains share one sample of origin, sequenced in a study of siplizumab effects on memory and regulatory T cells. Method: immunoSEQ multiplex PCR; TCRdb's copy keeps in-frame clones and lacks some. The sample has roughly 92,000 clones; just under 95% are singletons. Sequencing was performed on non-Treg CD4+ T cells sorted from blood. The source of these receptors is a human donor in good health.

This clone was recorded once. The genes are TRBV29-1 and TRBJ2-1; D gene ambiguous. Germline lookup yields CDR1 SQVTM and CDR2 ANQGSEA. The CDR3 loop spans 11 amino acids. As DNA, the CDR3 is TGCATCGTCATACGGGACAATGAGCAGTTCTTC. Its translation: CIVIRDNEQFF.

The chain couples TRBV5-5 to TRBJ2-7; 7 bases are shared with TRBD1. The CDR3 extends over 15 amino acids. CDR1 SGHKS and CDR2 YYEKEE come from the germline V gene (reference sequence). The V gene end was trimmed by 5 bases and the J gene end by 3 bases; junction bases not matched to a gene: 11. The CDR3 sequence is CASRSSRDSGYEQYF. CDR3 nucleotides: TGTGCCAGCAGATCCTCTCGGGACAGCGGCTACGAGCAGTACTTC.

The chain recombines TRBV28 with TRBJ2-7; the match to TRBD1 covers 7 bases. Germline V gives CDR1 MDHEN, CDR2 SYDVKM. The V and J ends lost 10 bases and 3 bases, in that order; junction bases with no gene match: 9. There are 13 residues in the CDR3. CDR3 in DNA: TGTGCCATCGGCAGACAGGGTTTCTACGAGCAGTACTTC. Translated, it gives CAIGRQGFYEQYF.

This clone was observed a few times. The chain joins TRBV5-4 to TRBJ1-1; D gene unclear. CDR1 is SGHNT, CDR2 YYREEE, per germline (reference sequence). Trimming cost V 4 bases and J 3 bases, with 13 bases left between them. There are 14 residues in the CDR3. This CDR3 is CASSPIPRDTEAFF. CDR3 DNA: TGTGCCAGCAGCCCAATCCCTAGGGACACTGAAGCTTTCTTT. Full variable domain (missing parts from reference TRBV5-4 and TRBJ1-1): ETGVTQSPTHLIKTRGQQVTLRCSSQSGHNTVSWYQQALGQGPQFIFQYYREEENGRGNFPPRFSGLQFPNYSSELNVNALELDDSALYLCASSPIPRDTEAFFGQGTRLTVV.

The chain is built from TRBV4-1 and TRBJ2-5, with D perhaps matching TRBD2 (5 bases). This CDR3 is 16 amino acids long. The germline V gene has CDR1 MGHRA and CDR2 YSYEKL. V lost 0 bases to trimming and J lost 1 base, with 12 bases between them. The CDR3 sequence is CASSQDPGGLQETQYF. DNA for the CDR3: TGCGCCAGCAGCCAAGATCCGGGCGGACTCCAAGAGACCCAGTACTTC.

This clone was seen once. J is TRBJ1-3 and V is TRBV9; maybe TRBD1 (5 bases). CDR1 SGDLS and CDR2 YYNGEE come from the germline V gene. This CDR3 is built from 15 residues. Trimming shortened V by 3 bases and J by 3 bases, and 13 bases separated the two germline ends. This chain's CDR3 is CASSAGWGRGNTIYF. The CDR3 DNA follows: TGTGCCAGCAGCGCCGGATGGGGACGTGGAAACACCATATATTTT.